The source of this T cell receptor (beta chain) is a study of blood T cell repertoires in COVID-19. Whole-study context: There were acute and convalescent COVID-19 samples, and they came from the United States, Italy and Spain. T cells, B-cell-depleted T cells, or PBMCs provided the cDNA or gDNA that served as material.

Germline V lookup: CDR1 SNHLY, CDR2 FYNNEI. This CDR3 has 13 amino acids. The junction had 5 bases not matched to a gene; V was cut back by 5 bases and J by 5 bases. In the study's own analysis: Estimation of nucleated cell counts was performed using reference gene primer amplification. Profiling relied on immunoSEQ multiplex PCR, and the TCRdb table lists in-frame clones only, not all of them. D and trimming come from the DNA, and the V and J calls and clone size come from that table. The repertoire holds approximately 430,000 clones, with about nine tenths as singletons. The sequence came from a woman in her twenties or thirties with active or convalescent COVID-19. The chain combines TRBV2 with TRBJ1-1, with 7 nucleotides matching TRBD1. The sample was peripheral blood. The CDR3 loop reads CASSIQGNTEAFF. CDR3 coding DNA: TGTGCCAGCAGTATACAGGGGAATACTGAAGCTTTCTTT.